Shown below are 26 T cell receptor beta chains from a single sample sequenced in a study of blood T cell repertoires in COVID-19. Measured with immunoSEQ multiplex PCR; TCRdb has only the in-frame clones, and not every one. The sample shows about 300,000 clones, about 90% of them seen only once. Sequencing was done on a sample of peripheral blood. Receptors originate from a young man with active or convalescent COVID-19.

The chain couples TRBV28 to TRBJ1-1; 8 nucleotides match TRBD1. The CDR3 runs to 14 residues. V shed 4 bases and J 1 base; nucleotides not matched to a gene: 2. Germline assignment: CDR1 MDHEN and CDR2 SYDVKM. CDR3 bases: TGTGCCAGCAGTTCAGGGGGCAGGAACACTGAAGCTTTCTTT. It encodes CASSSGGRNTEAFF.

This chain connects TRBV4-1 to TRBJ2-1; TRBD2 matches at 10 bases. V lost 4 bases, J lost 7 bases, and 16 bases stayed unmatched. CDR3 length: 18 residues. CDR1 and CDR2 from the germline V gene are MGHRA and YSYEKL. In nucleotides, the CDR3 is TGCGCCAGCAGCCCTCACACACCGGGAGCGGGAGGGCCTAATGAGCAGTTCTTC. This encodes CASSPHTPGAGGPNEQFF.

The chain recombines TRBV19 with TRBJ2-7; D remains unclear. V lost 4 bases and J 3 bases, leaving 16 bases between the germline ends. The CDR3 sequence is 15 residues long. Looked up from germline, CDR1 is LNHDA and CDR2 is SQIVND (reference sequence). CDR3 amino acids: CASSTKHDKLYEQYF. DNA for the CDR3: TGTGCCAGTAGTACTAAACACGACAAACTCTACGAGCAGTACTTC.

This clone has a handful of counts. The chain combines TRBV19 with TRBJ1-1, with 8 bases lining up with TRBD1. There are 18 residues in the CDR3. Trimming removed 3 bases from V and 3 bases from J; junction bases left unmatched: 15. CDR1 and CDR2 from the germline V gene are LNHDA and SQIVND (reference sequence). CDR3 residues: CASSIQRWQGQGDTEAFF. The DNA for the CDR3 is TGTGCCAGTAGTATTCAAAGGTGGCAAGGACAGGGTGACACTGAAGCTTTCTTT.

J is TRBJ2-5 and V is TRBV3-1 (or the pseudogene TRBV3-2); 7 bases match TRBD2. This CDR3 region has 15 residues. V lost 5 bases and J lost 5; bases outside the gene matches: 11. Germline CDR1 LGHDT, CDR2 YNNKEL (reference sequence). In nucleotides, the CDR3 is TGTGCCAGCAGCAAGCCGCACGCGGGGGACGAGACCCAGTACTTC. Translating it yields CASSKPHAGDETQYF.

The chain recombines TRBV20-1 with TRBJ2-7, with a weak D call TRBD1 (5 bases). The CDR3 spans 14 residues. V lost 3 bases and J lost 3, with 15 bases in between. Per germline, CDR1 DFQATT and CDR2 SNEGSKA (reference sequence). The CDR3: CSASVDSTNYEQYF. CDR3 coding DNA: TGCAGTGCTAGTGTCGACAGTACCAACTACGAGCAGTACTTC.

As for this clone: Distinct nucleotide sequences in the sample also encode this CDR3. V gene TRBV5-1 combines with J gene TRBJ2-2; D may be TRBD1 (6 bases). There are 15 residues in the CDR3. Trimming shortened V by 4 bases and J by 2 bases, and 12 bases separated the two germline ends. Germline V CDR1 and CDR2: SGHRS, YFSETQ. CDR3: CASSLDRPNTGELFF. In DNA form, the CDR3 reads TGCGCCAGCAGCCTGGACAGACCTAACACCGGGGAGCTGTTTTTT.

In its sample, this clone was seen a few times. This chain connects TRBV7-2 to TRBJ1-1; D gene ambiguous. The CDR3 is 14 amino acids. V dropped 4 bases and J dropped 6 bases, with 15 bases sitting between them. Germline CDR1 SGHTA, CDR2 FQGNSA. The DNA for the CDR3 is TGTGCCAGCAGCTCAAAAAACATCTTTGCTGAAGCTTTCTTT. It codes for CASSSKNIFAEAFF.

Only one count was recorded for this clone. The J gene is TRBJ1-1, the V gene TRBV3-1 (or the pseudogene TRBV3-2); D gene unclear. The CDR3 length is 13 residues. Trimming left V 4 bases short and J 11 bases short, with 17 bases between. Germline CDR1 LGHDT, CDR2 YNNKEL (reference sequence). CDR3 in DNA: TGTGCCAGCAGCCCCCTGCCCAGCGACGGGGCTTTCTTT. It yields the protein CASSPLPSDGAFF.

The DNA for the CDR3 is TGTGCCAGCAGCTTAGTAACTAGCGGATCCTCCTACGAGCAGTACTTC. This sequence encodes CASSLVTSGSSYEQYF. V is TRBV11-2 and J is TRBJ2-7; 8 positions match TRBD2. This CDR3 is built from 16 residues. With 1 base clipped from V and 0 bases from J, the junction kept 5 bases outside the gene matches. CDR1 is SGHAT, CDR2 FQNNGV, per germline.

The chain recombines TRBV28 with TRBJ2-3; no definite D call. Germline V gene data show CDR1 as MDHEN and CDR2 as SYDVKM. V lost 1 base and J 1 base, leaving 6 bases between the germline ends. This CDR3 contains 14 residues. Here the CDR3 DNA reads TGTGCCAGCAGTTTATACATCGGCACAGATACGCAGTATTTT. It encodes CASSLYIGTDTQYF.

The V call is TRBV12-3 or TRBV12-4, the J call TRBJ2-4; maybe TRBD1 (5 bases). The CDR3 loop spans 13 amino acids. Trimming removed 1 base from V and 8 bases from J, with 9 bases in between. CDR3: CASSLGGGDIQYF. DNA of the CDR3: TGTGCCAGCAGTTTAGGGGGCGGTGACATTCAGTACTTC.

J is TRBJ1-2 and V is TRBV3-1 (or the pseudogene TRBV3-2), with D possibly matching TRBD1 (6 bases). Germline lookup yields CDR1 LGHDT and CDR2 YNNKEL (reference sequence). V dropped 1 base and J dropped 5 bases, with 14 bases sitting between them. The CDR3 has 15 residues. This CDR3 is CASSQGKARGYGYTF. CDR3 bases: TGTGCCAGCAGCCAAGGAAAGGCCAGGGGTTATGGCTACACCTTC.

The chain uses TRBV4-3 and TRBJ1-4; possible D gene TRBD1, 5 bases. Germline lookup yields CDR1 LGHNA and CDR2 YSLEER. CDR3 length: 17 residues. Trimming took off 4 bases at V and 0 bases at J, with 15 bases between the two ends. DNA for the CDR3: TGCGCCAGCAGCCGTGGGGGGGGACTCCCAACTAATGAAAAACTGTTTTTT. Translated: CASSRGGGLPTNEKLFF.

CDR3 DNA: TGTGCCAGCAGACATGGGGGAGCGGGATTCTACGAGCAGTACTTC. Encoded protein: CASRHGGAGFYEQYF. J is TRBJ2-7 and V is TRBV7-9, with TRBD2 matching over 7 bases. The CDR3 has 15 amino acids. After removal of 6 bases from V and 3 bases from J, the junction contained 11 bases not matched to a gene. CDR1 and CDR2 from the germline V gene are SEHNR and FQNEAQ (reference sequence).

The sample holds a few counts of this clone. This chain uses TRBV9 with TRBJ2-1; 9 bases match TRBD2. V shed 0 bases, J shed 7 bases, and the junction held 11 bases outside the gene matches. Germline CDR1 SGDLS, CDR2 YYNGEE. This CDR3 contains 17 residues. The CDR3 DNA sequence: TGTGCCAGCAGCGTAGCCTTGGCGGCGGGGGGGCCGAATGAGCAGTTCTTC. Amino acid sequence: CASSVALAAGGPNEQFF.

In nucleotides, the CDR3 is TGTGCCAGCGCTGACACTGGAACGACTGAAGCTTTCTTT. Amino acid sequence: CASADTGTTEAFF. The chain uses TRBV2 and TRBJ1-1; D is uncertain. The V gene's germline CDR1 is SNHLY and CDR2 FYNNEI. This CDR3 contains 13 residues. V lost 8 bases to trimming and J lost 5 bases, with 15 bases between them.

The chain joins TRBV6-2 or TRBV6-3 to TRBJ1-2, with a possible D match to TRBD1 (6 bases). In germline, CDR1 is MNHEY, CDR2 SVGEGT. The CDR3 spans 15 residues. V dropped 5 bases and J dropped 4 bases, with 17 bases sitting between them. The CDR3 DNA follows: TGTGCCAGCAGTCGAACCGGACAGCAAGGCTATGGCTACACCTTC. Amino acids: CASSRTGQQGYGYTF.

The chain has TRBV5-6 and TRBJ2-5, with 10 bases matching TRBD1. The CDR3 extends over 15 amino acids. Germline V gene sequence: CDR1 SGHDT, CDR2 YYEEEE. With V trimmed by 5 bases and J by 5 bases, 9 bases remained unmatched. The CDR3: CASSPGTGVAETQYF. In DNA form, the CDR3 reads TGTGCCAGCAGTCCCGGGACAGGGGTCGCCGAGACCCAGTACTTC.

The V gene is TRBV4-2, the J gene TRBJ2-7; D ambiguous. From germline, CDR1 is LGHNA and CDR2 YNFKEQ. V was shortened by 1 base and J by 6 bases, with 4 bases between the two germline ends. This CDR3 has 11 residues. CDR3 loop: CASSQGAEQYF. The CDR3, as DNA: TGTGCCAGCAGCCAAGGAGCCGAGCAGTACTTC.

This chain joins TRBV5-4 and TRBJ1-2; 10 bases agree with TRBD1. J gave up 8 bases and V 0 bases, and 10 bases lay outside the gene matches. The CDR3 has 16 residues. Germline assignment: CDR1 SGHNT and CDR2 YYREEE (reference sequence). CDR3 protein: CASSLDSTGGARGYTF. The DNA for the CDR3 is TGTGCCAGCAGCTTGGATTCGACAGGGGGCGCGCGGGGCTACACCTTC.

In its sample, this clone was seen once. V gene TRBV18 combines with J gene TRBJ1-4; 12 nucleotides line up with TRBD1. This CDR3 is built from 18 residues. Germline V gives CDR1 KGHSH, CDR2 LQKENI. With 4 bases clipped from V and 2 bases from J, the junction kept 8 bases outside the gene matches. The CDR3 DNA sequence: TGTGCCAGCTCACGTACCGGGACAGGGGGCTTCACTAATGAAAAACTGTTTTTT. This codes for CASSRTGTGGFTNEKLFF.

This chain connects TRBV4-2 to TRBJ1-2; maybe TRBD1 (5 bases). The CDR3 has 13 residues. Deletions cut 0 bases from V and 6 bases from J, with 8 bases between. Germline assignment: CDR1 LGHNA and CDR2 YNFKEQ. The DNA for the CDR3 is TGTGCCAGCAGCCAAGAGGCAGGGAATGGCTACACCTTC. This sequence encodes CASSQEAGNGYTF.

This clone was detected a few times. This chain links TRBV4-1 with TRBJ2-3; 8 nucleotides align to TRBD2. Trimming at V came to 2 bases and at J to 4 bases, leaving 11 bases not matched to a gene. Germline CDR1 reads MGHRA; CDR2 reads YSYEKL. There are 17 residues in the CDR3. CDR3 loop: CASSQPTGTRGADTQYF. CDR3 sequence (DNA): TGCGCCAGCAGCCAACCCACGGGGACTAGAGGTGCAGATACGCAGTATTTT.

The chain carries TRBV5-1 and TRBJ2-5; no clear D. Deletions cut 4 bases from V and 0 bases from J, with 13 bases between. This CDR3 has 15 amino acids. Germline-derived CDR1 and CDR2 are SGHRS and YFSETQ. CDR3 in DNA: TGCGCCAGCAGCCACGGAAGGCGGTACCAAGAGACCCAGTACTTC. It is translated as CASSHGRRYQETQYF. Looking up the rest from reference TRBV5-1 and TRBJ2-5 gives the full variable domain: KAGVTQTPRYLIKTRGQQVTLSCSPISGHRSVSWYQQTPGQGLQFLFEYFSETQRNKGNFPGRFSGRQFSNSRSEMNVSTLELGDSALYLCASSHGRRYQETQYFGPGTRLLVL.

This CDR3 reads CASSMLGGNTEAFF. The CDR3, as DNA: TGTGCCAGTAGTATGTTGGGGGGGAACACTGAAGCTTTCTTT. The rearrangement links TRBV19 to TRBJ1-1; tentative D call: TRBD1 (5 bases). From germline, CDR1 is LNHDA and CDR2 SQIVND (reference sequence). The germline V and J ends were trimmed by 3 bases and 1 base, with 9 bases remaining between them. This CDR3 has 14 amino acids. Using reference TRBV19 and TRBJ1-1 for the parts outside the CDR3, the full variable domain is DGGITQSPKYLFRKEGQNVTLSCEQNLNHDAMYWYRQDPGQGLRLIYYSQIVNDFQKGDIAEGYSVSREKKESFPLTVTSAQKNPTAFYLCASSMLGGNTEAFFGQGTRLTVV.